The 14 T cell receptor beta chains below were found in one sample sequenced in a study of blood T cells in healthy people across ages (dated by TCRdb to between 2014 and 2016). Libraries were constructed by 5' RACE. For sequencing, an Illumina HiSeq 2500 was employed. A second about 6 to 11 cycle PCR used a sample-barcoded 5' primer and a J-beta primer mix. TCRdb took the public reads, trimmed them with fastp at Q25, ran MiXCR for clone calling and kept in-frame beta chains. Rows matching on CDR3 protein sequence are summarized as one entry with the most common DNA and genes. Counted in this sample were about 640,000 distinct CDR3 sequences; about 53% of them appeared once. The ten top clones hold about two fifths of the sample. Sequencing was performed on blood. These TCRs come from a man aged 55 to 70 in good health.

The chain employs TRBV7-9 and TRBJ1-1; 8 nucleotides line up with TRBD1. CDR1 SEHNR and CDR2 FQNEAQ come from the germline V gene (reference sequence). J gave up 7 bases and V 2 bases, and 6 bases lay outside the gene matches. The CDR3 is made up of 14 amino acids. CDR3 DNA: TGTGCCAGCAGCTTACGCCAGGGGGCCGGTGAAGCTTTCTTT. Residues: CASSLRQGAGEAFF.

Here the CDR3 reads CASSPQGTSNYGYTF. Written as DNA, the CDR3 is TGCGCCAGCAGCCCACAGGGAACCTCTAACTATGGCTACACCTTC. The chain joins TRBV5-1 to TRBJ1-2; TRBD1 is a possible D gene (6 bases). Germline CDR1 and CDR2: SGHRS and YFSETQ. CDR3 length: 15 amino acids. V was shortened by 4 bases and J by 0 bases, with 13 bases between the two germline ends.

The chain couples TRBV10-3 to TRBJ2-7; the D gene is possibly TRBD1 (5 bases). There are 11 residues in the CDR3. V lost 10 bases and J 2 bases, leaving 9 bases between the germline ends. Per germline, CDR1 ENHRY and CDR2 SYGVKD. The DNA for the CDR3 is TGTGCCACGACACAGGCCTACGAGCAGTACTTC. Protein product: CATTQAYEQYF.

The chain carries TRBV3-1 and TRBJ1-2; no clear D gene. The length of the CDR3 is 15 residues. Germline-derived CDR1 and CDR2 are LGHDT and YNNKEL (reference sequence). V lost 4 bases and J lost 0, with 12 bases in between. For the CDR3, the DNA is TGTGCCAGCAGCCCCTCAGAAGCACCTAACTATGGCTACACCTTC. This encodes CASSPSEAPNYGYTF.

The V call is TRBV20-1, the J call TRBJ1-2; 10 nucleotides match TRBD1. The CDR3 is made up of 15 amino acids. CDR1 DFQATT and CDR2 SNEGSKA come from the germline V gene (reference sequence). J lost 4 bases, V lost 5 bases, and 10 bases had no gene match. CDR3 bases: TGCAGTGCTCCGGGACAGGGGATGGGGCCCTATGGCTACACCTTC. Protein: CSAPGQGMGPYGYTF.

The sample holds many counts of this clonotype. The V gene is TRBV20-1, the J gene TRBJ2-5; D ambiguous. Trimming took off 3 bases at V and 3 bases at J, with 8 bases between the two ends. Per germline, CDR1 DFQATT and CDR2 SNEGSKA (reference sequence). The CDR3 is made up of 12 amino acids. The CDR3: CSASNAEETQYF. Written as DNA, the CDR3 is TGCAGTGCTAGTAATGCCGAAGAGACCCAGTACTTC.

This clonotype appeared a few times. V gene TRBV12-3 or TRBV12-4 combines with J gene TRBJ2-5; 10 positions agree with TRBD2. The CDR3 is 14 amino acids. V lost 5 bases, J lost 5 bases, and 5 bases stayed unmatched. CDR3 in DNA: TGTGCCAGCAGTCAACTAGCGGGGTCGGAGACCCAGTACTTC. Translated, it gives CASSQLAGSETQYF.

V is TRBV2 and J is TRBJ2-3; perhaps TRBD1 as D (5 bases). V was shortened by 0 bases and J by 8 bases, with 12 bases between the two germline ends. Germline V gene data show CDR1 as SNHLY and CDR2 as FYNNEI. The CDR3 loop spans 14 amino acids. The CDR3 region is CASSEALTQGTQYF. Here the CDR3 DNA reads TGTGCCAGCAGTGAAGCGCTGACCCAGGGTACGCAGTATTTT.

The CDR3: CASSPQGTGIQETQYF. The CDR3 DNA is TGCGCCAGCAGCCCTCAGGGGACAGGGATCCAAGAGACCCAGTACTTC. The genes are TRBV4-1 and TRBJ2-5, with 9 bases matching TRBD1. The CDR3 loop spans 16 amino acids. The trim removed 4 bases at V and 1 base at J, leaving 7 bases unmatched. The germline CDR1 and CDR2 sequences are MGHRA and YSYEKL.

The chain is built from TRBV20-1 and TRBJ2-2; 13 bases are shared with TRBD2. With 3 bases clipped from V and 7 bases from J, the junction kept 8 bases outside the gene matches. Germline CDR1 is DFQATT and CDR2 is SNEGSKA (reference sequence). The CDR3 runs to 16 residues. CDR3 sequence (DNA): TGCAGTGCTAGTGGGACTAGCGGGGTCACCCGCGGGGAGCTGTTTTTT. Translation gives CSASGTSGVTRGELFF.

The chain carries TRBV5-1 and TRBJ2-7, with D possibly TRBD2 on 6 matching bases. The germline CDR1 and CDR2 sequences are SGHRS and YFSETQ. The germline V and J ends were trimmed by 5 bases and 3 bases, with 15 bases remaining between them. The CDR3 consists of 14 residues. The CDR3: CASRKAEGLYEQYF. CDR3 coding DNA: TGCGCCAGCAGGAAAGCGGAGGGGCTCTACGAGCAGTACTTC.

This clonotype was counted once. The chain recombines TRBV20-1 with TRBJ1-2; D may be TRBD1 (5 bases). V was clipped by 6 bases and J by 8 bases, with 13 bases between them. This CDR3 has 11 residues. CDR1 and CDR2 from the germline V gene are DFQATT and SNEGSKA (reference sequence). The CDR3 reads CSATGGNGYTF. Written as DNA, the CDR3 is TGCAGTGCCACCGGGGGAAACGGCTACACCTTC.

The rearrangement links TRBV3-1 to TRBJ1-2; a weak D match, TRBD1 (5 bases). The germline CDR1 and CDR2 sequences are LGHDT and YNNKEL (reference sequence). The ends were cut back, 3 bases at V and 4 bases at J, with 9 bases in the middle. The CDR3 contains 13 residues. The CDR3 spells CASSQTDRYGYTF. CDR3 DNA sequence: TGTGCCAGCAGCCAGACAGACCGCTATGGCTACACCTTC.

This rearrangement joins TRBV20-1 to TRBJ2-1; no firm D call. The CDR3 is 14 amino acids. The ends were cut back, 6 bases at V and 0 bases at J, with 12 bases in the middle. The germline V gene has CDR1 DFQATT and CDR2 SNEGSKA (reference sequence). CDR3 coding DNA: TGCAGTGCCAGTCTATTGAGCTCCTACAATGAGCAGTTCTTC. The encoded protein is CSASLLSSYNEQFF.